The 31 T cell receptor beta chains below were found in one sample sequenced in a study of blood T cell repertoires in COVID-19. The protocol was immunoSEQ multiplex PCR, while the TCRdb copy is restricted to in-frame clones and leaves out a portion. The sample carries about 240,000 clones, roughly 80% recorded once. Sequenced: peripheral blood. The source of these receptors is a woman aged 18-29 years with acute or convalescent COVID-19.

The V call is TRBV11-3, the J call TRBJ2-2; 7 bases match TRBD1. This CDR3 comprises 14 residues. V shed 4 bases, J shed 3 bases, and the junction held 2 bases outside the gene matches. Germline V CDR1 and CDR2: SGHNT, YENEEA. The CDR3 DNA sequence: TGTGCCAGCAGCTCGGGACAGTACACCGGGGAGCTGTTTTTT. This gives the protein CASSSGQYTGELFF.

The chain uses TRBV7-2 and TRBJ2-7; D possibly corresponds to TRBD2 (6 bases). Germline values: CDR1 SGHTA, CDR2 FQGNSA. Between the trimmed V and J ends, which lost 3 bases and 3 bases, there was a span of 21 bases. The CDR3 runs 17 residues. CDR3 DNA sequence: TGTGCCAGCAGCTTTTATGTTGTCACGGGCGGGAACTACGAGCAGTACTTC. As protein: CASSFYVVTGGNYEQYF.

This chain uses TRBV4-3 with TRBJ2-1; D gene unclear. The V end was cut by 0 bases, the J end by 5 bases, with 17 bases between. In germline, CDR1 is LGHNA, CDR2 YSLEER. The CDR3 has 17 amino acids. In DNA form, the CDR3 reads TGCGCCAGCAGCCAAGATTTACACCCCATACGAAACAATGAGCAGTTCTTC. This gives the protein CASSQDLHPIRNNEQFF.

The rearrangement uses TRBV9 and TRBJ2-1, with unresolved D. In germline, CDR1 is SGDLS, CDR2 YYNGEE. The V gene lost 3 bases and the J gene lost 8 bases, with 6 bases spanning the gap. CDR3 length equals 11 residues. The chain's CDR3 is CASSDLYEQFF. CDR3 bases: TGTGCCAGCAGCGATCTGTATGAGCAGTTCTTC.

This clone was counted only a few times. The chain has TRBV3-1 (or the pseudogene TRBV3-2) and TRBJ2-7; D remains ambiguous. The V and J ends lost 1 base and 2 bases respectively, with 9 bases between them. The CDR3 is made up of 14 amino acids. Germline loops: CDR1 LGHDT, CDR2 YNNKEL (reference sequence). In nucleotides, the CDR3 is TGTGCCAGCAGCCAAGCGTACAGAGCCTACGAGCAGTACTTC. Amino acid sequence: CASSQAYRAYEQYF.

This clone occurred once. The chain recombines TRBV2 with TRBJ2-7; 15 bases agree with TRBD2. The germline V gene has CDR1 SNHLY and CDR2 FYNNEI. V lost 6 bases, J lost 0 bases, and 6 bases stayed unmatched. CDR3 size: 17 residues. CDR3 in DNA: TGTGCCAGCAGGGGGACTAGCGGGAGGCCCAACTCCTACGAGCAGTACTTC. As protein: CASRGTSGRPNSYEQYF.

The DNA for the CDR3 is TGCGCCAGCAGTGAGTCGATAGCGGGTGAGCAGTTCTTC. Its protein is CASSESIAGEQFF. The chain joins TRBV10-1 to TRBJ2-1; 7 bases agree with TRBD2. Germline CDR1 WNHNN, CDR2 SYGVQD (reference sequence). The CDR3 spans 13 residues. Germline trimming cut 0 bases from V and 9 bases from J; bases unmatched to any gene: 2.

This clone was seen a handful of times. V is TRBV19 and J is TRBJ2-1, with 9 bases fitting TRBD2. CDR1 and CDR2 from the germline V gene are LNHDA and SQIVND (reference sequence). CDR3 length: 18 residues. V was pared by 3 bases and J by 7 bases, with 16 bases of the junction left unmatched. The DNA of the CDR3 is TGTGCCAGTAGTATGATGGTCCTAGCGGGAAGGCAGGGAAATGAGCAGTTCTTC. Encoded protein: CASSMMVLAGRQGNEQFF.

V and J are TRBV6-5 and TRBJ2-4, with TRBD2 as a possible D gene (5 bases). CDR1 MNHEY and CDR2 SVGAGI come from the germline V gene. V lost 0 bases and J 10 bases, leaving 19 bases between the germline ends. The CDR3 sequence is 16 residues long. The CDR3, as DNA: TGTGCCAGCAGTTACTCCTCCGATGGGAGCCAAAGGATTCAGTACTTC. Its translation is CASSYSSDGSQRIQYF.

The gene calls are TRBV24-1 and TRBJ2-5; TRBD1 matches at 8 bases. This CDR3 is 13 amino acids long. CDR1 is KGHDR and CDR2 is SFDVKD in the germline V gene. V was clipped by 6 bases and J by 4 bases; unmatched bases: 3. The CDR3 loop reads CATSLTGAETQYF. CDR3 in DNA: TGTGCCACCAGTTTGACAGGGGCAGAGACCCAGTACTTC.

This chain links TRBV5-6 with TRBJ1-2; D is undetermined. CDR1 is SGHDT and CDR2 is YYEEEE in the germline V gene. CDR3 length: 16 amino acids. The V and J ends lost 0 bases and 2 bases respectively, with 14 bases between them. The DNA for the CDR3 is TGTGCCAGCAGCTTGGGGCAGGCGACCATCAACTATGGCTACACCTTC. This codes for CASSLGQATINYGYTF.

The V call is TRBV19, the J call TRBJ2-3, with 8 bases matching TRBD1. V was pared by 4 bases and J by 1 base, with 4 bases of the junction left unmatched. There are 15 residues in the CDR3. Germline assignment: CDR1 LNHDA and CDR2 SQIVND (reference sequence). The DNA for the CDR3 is TGTGCCAGTAGTAGACAGGGGAAAGGCACAGATACGCAGTATTTT. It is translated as CASSRQGKGTDTQYF.

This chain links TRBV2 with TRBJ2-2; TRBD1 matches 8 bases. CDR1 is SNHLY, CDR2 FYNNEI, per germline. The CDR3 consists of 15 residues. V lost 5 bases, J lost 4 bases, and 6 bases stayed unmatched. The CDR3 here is CASSYGQGGTGELFF. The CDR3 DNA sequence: TGTGCCAGCAGTTACGGACAGGGCGGCACCGGGGAGCTGTTTTTT.

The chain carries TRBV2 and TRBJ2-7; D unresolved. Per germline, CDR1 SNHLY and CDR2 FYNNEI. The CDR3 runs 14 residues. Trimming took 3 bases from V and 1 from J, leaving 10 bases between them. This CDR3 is CASSDSNYSYEQYF. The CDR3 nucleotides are TGTGCCAGCAGTGACAGTAATTATTCCTACGAGCAGTACTTC.

The CDR3: CASRIASGGLSYEQYF. DNA for the CDR3: TGTGCCAGCCGAATCGCTAGCGGGGGCCTCTCCTACGAGCAGTACTTC. The gene calls are TRBV27 and TRBJ2-7; 10 nucleotides match TRBD2. The V segment lost 8 bases and the J segment 0 bases; nucleotides outside the gene matches: 10. The CDR3 runs to 16 residues. Germline V gives CDR1 MNHEY, CDR2 SMNVEV (reference sequence).

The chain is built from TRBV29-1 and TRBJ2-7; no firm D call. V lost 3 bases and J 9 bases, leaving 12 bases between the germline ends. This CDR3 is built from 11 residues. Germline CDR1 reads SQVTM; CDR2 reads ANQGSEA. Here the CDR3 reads CSVDTVSGQYF. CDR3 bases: TGCAGCGTTGATACGGTATCTGGGCAGTACTTC.

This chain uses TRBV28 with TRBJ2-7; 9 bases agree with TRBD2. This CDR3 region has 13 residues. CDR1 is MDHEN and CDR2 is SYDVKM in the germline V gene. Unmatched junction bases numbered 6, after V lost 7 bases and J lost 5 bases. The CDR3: CASKWAGGDEQYF. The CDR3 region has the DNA TGTGCCAGCAAATGGGCGGGAGGGGACGAGCAGTACTTC.

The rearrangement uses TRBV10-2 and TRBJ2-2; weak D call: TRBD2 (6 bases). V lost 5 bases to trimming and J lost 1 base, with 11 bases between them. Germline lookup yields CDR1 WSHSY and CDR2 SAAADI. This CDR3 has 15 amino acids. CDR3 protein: CASSFLRENTGELFF. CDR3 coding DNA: TGCGCCAGCAGTTTTTTGCGGGAGAACACCGGGGAGCTGTTTTTT.

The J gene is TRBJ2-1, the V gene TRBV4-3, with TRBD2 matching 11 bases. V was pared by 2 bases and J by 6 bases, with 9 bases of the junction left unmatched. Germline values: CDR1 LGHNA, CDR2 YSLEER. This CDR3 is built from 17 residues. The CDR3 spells CASSQPTTSGSSNEQFF. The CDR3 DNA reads TGCGCCAGCAGCCAACCCACTACTAGCGGGAGTAGCAATGAGCAGTTCTTC.

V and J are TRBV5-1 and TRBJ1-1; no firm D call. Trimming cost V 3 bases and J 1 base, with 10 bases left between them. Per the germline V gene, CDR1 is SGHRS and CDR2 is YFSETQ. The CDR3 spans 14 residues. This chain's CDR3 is CASSSRTPNTEAFF. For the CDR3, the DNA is TGCGCCAGCAGCTCTCGGACTCCGAACACTGAAGCTTTCTTT.

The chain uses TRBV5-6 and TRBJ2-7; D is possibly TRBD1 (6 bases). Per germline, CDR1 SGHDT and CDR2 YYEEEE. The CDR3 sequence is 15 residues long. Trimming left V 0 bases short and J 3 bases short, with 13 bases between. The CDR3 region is CASSLAQGIGYEQYF. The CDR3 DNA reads TGTGCCAGCAGCTTGGCTCAGGGGATCGGCTACGAGCAGTACTTC.

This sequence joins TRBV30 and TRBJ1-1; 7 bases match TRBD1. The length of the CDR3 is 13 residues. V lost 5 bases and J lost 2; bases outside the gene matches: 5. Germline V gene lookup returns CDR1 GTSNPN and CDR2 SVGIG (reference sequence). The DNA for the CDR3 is TGTGCCTGGGGGGCAGGGGGTAACACTGAAGCTTTCTTT. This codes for CAWGAGGNTEAFF. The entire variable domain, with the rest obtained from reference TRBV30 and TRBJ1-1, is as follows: SQTIHQWPATLVQPVGSPLSLECTVEGTSNPNLYWYRQAAGRGLQLLFYSVGIGQISSEVPQNLSASRPQDRQFILSSKKLLLSDSGFYLCAWGAGGNTEAFFGQGTRLTVV.

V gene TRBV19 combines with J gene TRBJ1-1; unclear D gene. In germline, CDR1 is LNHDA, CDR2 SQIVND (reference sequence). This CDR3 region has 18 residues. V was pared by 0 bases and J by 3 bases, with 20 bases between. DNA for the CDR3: TGTGCCAGTAGTATAGACCCCGACATACCGGGATGGTACACTGAAGCTTTCTTT. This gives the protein CASSIDPDIPGWYTEAFF. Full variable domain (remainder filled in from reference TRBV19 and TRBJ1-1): DGGITQSPKYLFRKEGQNVTLSCEQNLNHDAMYWYRQDPGQGLRLIYYSQIVNDFQKGDIAEGYSVSREKKESFPLTVTSAQKNPTAFYLCASSIDPDIPGWYTEAFFGQGTRLTVV.

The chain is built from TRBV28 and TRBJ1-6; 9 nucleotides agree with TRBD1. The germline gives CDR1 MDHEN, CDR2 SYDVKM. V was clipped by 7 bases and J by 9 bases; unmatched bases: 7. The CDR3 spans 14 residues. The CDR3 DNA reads TGTGCCAGCAAGGGGGACAGGGTTCGTTCACCCCTCCACTTT. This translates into CASKGDRVRSPLHF.

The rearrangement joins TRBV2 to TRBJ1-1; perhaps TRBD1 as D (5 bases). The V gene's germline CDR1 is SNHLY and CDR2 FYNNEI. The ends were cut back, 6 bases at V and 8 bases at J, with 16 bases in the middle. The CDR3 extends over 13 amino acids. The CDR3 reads CASRIDRRNEAFF. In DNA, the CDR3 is TGTGCCAGCAGGATCGACAGAAGAAACGAAGCTTTCTTT. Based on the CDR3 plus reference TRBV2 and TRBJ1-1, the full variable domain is EPEVTQTPSHQVTQMGQEVILRCVPISNHLYFYWYRQILGQKVEFLVSFYNNEISEKSEIFDDQFSVERPDGSNFTLKIRSTKLEDSAMYFCASRIDRRNEAFFGQGTRLTVV.

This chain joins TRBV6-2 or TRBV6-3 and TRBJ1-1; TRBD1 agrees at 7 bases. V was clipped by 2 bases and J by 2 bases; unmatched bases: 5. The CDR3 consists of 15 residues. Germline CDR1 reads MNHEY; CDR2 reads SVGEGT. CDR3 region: CASSYGTASNTEAFF. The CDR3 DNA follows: TGTGCCAGCAGTTACGGGACAGCGAGCAACACTGAAGCTTTCTTT.

CDR3 loop: CASSQRGAAQYF. In DNA form, the CDR3 reads TGTGCCAGCAGCCAGCGGGGGGCGGCCCAGTACTTC. The V and J genes are TRBV14 and TRBJ2-5, with 8 bases aligning to TRBD2. V shed 3 bases and J 9 bases; nucleotides not matched to a gene: 3. The germline CDR1 and CDR2 sequences are SGHDN and FVKESK. This CDR3 has 12 residues.

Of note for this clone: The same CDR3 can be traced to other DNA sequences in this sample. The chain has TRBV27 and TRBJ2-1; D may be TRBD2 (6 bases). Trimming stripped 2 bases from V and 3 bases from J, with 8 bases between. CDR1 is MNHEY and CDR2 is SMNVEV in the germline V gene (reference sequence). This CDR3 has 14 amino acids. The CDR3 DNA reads TGTGCCAGCAGTTTAGCGGGGAACTACAATGAGCAGTTCTTC. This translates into CASSLAGNYNEQFF.

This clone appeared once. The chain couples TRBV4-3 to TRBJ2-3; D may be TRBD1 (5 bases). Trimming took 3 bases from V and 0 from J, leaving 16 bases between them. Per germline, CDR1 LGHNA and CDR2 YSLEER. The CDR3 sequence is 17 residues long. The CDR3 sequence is CASSQAQTVPSTDTQYF. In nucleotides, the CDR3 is TGCGCCAGCAGCCAGGCCCAGACAGTTCCTAGCACAGATACGCAGTATTTT.

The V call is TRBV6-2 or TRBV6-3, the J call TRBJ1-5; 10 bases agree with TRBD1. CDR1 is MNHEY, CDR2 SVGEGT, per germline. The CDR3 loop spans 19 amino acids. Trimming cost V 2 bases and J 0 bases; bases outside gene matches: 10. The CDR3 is CASSYATGTGDLSNQPQHF. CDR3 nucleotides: TGTGCCAGCAGTTACGCGACCGGGACAGGGGACCTTAGCAATCAGCCCCAGCATTTT.

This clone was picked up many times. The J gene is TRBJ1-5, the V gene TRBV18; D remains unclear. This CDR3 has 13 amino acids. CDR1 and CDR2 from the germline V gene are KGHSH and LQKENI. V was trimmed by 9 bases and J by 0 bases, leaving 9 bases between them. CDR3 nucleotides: TGTGCCAGTTCGCCGGGTAGCAATCAGCCCCAGCATTTT. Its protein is CASSPGSNQPQHF. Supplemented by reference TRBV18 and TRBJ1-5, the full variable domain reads NAGVMQNPRHLVRRRGQEARLRCSPMKGHSHVYWYRQLPEEGLKFMVYLQKENIIDESGMPKERFSAEFPKEGPSILRIQQVVRGDSAAYFCASSPGSNQPQHFGDGTRLSIL.